A selection of T cell receptor beta chains follows, all from one sample in a study of OX40 agonist ivuxolimab in advanced cancers. Assay: immunoSEQ multiplex PCR; the TCRdb copy retains only in-frame clones and omits some. The table lists fewer than 95,000 clones, under 95% of them singletons. The sequenced sample was CD4+ or CD8+ T cells sorted from blood, obtained in a trial of the OX40 agonist ivuxolimab. These receptors were taken from an adult with an advanced solid tumor such as melanoma, head and neck, liver or kidney cancer. Each CDR3 is given with its conserved first and last residue. The order of the fields is CDR3 length, D gene, J gene, V gene, clone size, CDR3 protein, CDR3 DNA. The D gene is left open where the match is weak. Size is omitted from some rows. Given values are once, few, many or a class for expanded clones.

>15|NA|TRBJ2-1|TRBV4-1|NA
CASSQDRLRYNEQFF
TGCGCCAGCAGCCAAGACAGGCTCCGATACAATGAGCAGTTCTTC
>14|NA|TRBJ1-5|TRBV4-1|NA
CASSQEEGDQPQHF
TGCGCCAGCAGCCAAGAGGAGGGGGATCAGCCCCAGCATTTT
>16|TRBD2|TRBJ2-3|TRBV11-2|once
CASSLRLAGNTDTQYF
TGTGCCAGCAGCTTGCGACTAGCGGGGAACACAGATACGCAGTATTTT
>14|NA|TRBJ2-7|TRBV5-1|NA
CASSLADSRYEQYF
TGCGCCAGCAGCTTGGCCGACTCTAGGTACGAGCAGTACTTC
>12|TRBD2|TRBJ2-1|TRBV7-9|NA
CASSLAGREGFF
TGTGCCAGCAGCTTAGCTGGGCGGGAGGGATTCTTC
>12|TRBD1|TRBJ1-2|TRBV29-1|NA
CSALTGGFGYTF
TGCAGCGCGCTGACAGGGGGCTTTGGCTACACCTTC
>15|NA|TRBJ2-7|TRBV6-1|NA
CASSVLAGPSYEQYF
TGTGCCAGCAGTGTATTGGCAGGGCCCTCCTACGAGCAGTACTTC
>18|NA|TRBJ2-3|TRBV27|NA
CASSPSLGPLLTTDTQYF
TGTGCCAGCAGTCCGTCGTTAGGCCCTCTTTTGACCACAGATACGCAGTATTTT
>15|NA|TRBJ1-2|TRBV4-3|NA
CASSQTGYSLNGYTF
TGCGCCAGCAGCCAAACAGGGTATAGCCTTAATGGCTACACCTTC
>16|TRBD2|TRBJ2-3|TRBV7-6|NA
CASSFRLAGGFDTQYF
TGTGCCAGCAGCTTCCGACTAGCGGGGGGATTCGATACGCAGTATTTT
>12|NA|TRBJ1-3|TRBV7-9|NA
CASSDSGNTIYF
TGTGCCAGCAGCGACTCCGGAAACACCATATATTTT
>16|NA|TRBJ2-5|TRBV10-3|once
CAISGGGPTFQETQYF
TGTGCCATCAGTGGGGGAGGACCGACCTTCCAAGAGACCCAGTACTTC
>13|NA|TRBJ1-2|TRBV29-1|NA
CSVEGDARYGYTF
TGCAGCGTTGAGGGGGACGCCCGTTATGGCTACACCTTC
>15|NA|TRBJ1-1|TRBV4-1|NA
CASSQVSGTSYEAFF
TGCGCCAGCAGCCAAGTTTCAGGTACTTCTTATGAAGCTTTCTTT
>14|NA|TRBJ2-2|TRBV4-3|NA
CASSQGRGIGELFF
TGCGCCAGCAGCCAAGGACGAGGGATCGGGGAGCTGTTTTTT
>12|NA|TRBJ1-1|TRBV19|NA
CASSMGRTEAFF
TGTGCCAGTAGTATGGGACGGACTGAAGCTTTCTTT
>13|NA|TRBJ2-7|TRBV6-1|NA
CASSAGSSYEQYF
TGTGCCAGCAGCGCGGGGAGCAGCTACGAGCAGTACTTC
>14|NA|TRBJ2-5|TRBV2|NA
CASSDYGPRETQYF
TGTGCCAGCAGTGATTACGGACCCCGGGAGACCCAGTACTTC
>12|NA|TRBJ1-1|TRBV30|NA
CAWTPGNTEAFF
TGTGCCTGGACCCCTGGGAACACTGAAGCTTTCTTT
>14|TRBD1|TRBJ2-5|TRBV6-5|NA
CASSPRQGQETQYF
TGTGCCAGCAGTCCCCGACAGGGACAAGAGACCCAGTACTTC
>13|NA|TRBJ2-5|TRBV11-2|NA
CASSSLGEETQYF
TGTGCCAGCAGCTCCCTTGGGGAAGAGACCCAGTACTTC
>22|NA|TRBJ2-6|TRBV7-6|NA
CASSLRIQFRGHTYSGANVLTF
TGTGCCAGCAGCTTAAGGATACAGTTCAGGGGACACACCTACTCTGGGGCCAACGTCCTGACTTTC
>15|TRBD2|TRBJ2-2|TRBV4-1|NA
CASSLSGGDTGELFF
TGCGCCAGCAGCCTAAGCGGGGGGGACACCGGGGAGCTGTTTTTT
>15|NA|TRBJ2-1|TRBV30|NA
CAWSVMEGVSNEQFF
TGTGCCTGGAGTGTAATGGAGGGGGTTAGCAATGAGCAGTTCTTC
>16|NA|TRBJ1-6|TRBV4-3|NA
CASSLFISSYNSPLHF
TGCGCCAGCAGCCTCTTTATAAGCTCCTATAATTCACCCCTCCACTTT
>13|TRBD2|TRBJ2-7|TRBV19|NA
CASSTGGGYEQYF
TGTGCCAGTAGTACGGGCGGGGGTTACGAGCAGTACTTC
>15|NA|TRBJ2-5|TRBV11-2|NA
CASSPNSWGQETQYF
TGTGCCAGCAGCCCCAATTCGTGGGGGCAAGAGACCCAGTACTTC
>16|NA|TRBJ2-7|TRBV7-2|NA
CASSLYRGGGSYEQYF
TGTGCCAGCAGCTTATATCGGGGAGGAGGCTCCTACGAGCAGTACTTC
>12|NA|TRBJ2-1|TRBV5-6|NA
CASSWWDNEQFF
TGTGCCAGCAGCTGGTGGGACAATGAGCAGTTCTTC
>15|NA|TRBJ1-5|TRBV10-3|few
CAISDPRYSNQPQHF
TGTGCCATCAGTGATCCCCGATATAGCAATCAGCCCCAGCATTTT
>11|NA|TRBJ2-1|TRBV11-2|NA
CASSLGNEQFF
TGTGCCAGCAGCTTAGGCAATGAGCAGTTCTTC
>12|NA|TRBJ2-5|TRBV14|NA
CASSSYQETQYF
TGTGCCAGCAGCTCGTACCAAGAGACCCAGTACTTC
>17|TRBD1|TRBJ2-2|TRBV13|NA
CASSLDRGLGTTGELFF
TGTGCCAGCAGCTTAGACAGGGGGCTAGGTACGACCGGGGAGCTGTTTTTT
>15|NA|TRBJ2-1|TRBV7-8|NA
CASSLGGISYNEQFF
TGTGCCAGCAGCTTAGGGGGAATCTCCTACAATGAGCAGTTCTTC
>15|TRBD2|TRBJ2-7|TRBV11-2|NA
CASRPRGGSGYEQYF
TGTGCCAGCAGGCCCCGGGGGGGGTCAGGATACGAGCAGTACTTC
>12|NA|TRBJ1-2|TRBV19|once
CASSTNRDGYTF
TGTGCCAGTAGTACCAACAGGGATGGCTACACCTTC
>14|NA|TRBJ1-1|TRBV18|NA
CASSTEGVNTEAFF
TGTGCCAGCTCCACGGAAGGGGTGAACACTGAAGCTTTCTTT
>15|TRBD1|TRBJ2-7|TRBV2|NA
CASSRGQEASYEQYF
TGTGCCAGCAGTAGAGGACAGGAGGCCTCCTACGAGCAGTACTTC
>13|NA|TRBJ1-5|TRBV2|NA
CASSLGGLQPQHF
TGTGCCAGCAGTTTAGGGGGTTTGCAGCCCCAGCATTTT
>15|TRBD1|TRBJ1-2|TRBV27|NA
CASSPGQGAYYGYTF
TGTGCCAGCAGCCCCGGACAGGGGGCCTACTATGGCTACACCTTC
>15|NA|TRBJ1-4|TRBV25-1|NA
CASSEGIATNEKLFF
TGTGCCAGCAGTGAGGGTATAGCAACTAATGAAAAACTGTTTTTT
>16|NA|TRBJ2-1|TRBV4-2|NA
CASSQDAGPYRNEQFF
TGTGCCAGCAGCCAAGATGCGGGACCCTATAGAAATGAGCAGTTCTTC
>16|TRBD2|TRBJ2-3|TRBV6-1|NA
CASSEGVAGIWDTQYF
TGTGCCAGCAGTGAAGGGGTAGCGGGGATCTGGGATACGCAGTATTTT
>15|NA|TRBJ1-6|TRBV4-3|NA
CASSQDLGANSPLHF
TGCGCCAGCAGCCAAGACCTGGGTGCTAATTCACCCCTCCACTTT
>13|TRBD1|TRBJ1-2|TRBV29-1|once
CSVGTGRWYGYTF
TGCAGCGTTGGGACAGGGAGGTGGTATGGCTACACCTTC
>16|TRBD2|TRBJ2-7|TRBV27|NA
CASSPRGAGLSYEQYF
TGTGCCAGCAGTCCTCGGGGAGCGGGACTCTCCTACGAGCAGTACTTC
>15|NA|TRBJ2-3|TRBV6-5|NA
CASSYSKTSRDTQYF
TGTGCCAGCAGTTACTCGAAAACAAGTCGTGATACGCAGTATTTT
>13|TRBD1|TRBJ1-4|TRBV29-1|NA
CSGGQGAGEKLFF
TGCAGCGGCGGACAGGGGGCTGGCGAAAAACTGTTTTTT
>14|NA|TRBJ1-2|TRBV9|NA
CASSVDGSHYGYTF
TGTGCCAGCAGCGTAGACGGCAGCCACTATGGCTACACCTTC
>13|NA|TRBJ2-3|TRBV9|once
CASQRGARDTQYF
TGTGCCAGCCAACGGGGGGCGCGGGATACGCAGTATTTT
>19|NA|TRBJ2-1|TRBV21-1|NA
CASSKVGTSGRASYNEQFF
TGTGCCAGCAGCAAAGTGGGGACTAGCGGGAGGGCTTCCTACAATGAGCAGTTCTTC
>17|TRBD1|TRBJ2-1|TRBV5-6|NA
CASSLEGNRGPYNEQFF
TGTGCCAGCAGCTTGGAAGGGAACAGGGGGCCCTACAATGAGCAGTTCTTC
>15|TRBD1|TRBJ2-1|TRBV2|NA
CASSTGTGSANEQFF
TGTGCCAGCAGTACCGGGACAGGGTCGGCTAATGAGCAGTTCTTC
>14|NA|TRBJ2-3|TRBV14|NA
CASSQEVRTDTQYF
TGTGCCAGCAGCCAAGAGGTTCGGACAGATACGCAGTATTTT